Listed here is a single T cell receptor beta chain. The CDR3 extends over 14 amino acids. CDR1 is SGDLS, CDR2 YYNGEE, per germline. In preparing the TRB cDNA libraries, 5' RACE with UMI labels was used. TCRdb re-analyzed the 5' RACE reads; it lists each CDR3 protein once, without DNA. The listing records 45,000 to 60,000 distinct CDR3 sequences. This entry is derived from a study of CXCR3-negative and CXCR3-positive naive CD8 T cells. The clonotype was recovered from a human donor in good health. Some clones in this sample may be carry-over from other donors' samples. V usage is TRBV9 and J usage is TRBJ1-5. The specimen sequenced was naive CXCR3- CD8+ T cells from blood. Sample subset: CD45RO-CCR7+CD27+CD95- naive CD8+ T cells lacking CXCR3 (TNR3-). The CDR3 loop reads CASSVGAVGQPQHF.